This is a list of T cell receptor beta chains from one sample in a study of T cell repertoires in cytomegalovirus infection. Their specific antigens are unknown. From the reads, TCRdb called clonotypes with MiXCR, one entry per CDR3 protein. The sample lists about 570,000 distinct CDR3 sequences; approximately 40% were seen once. The starting material was cultured PBMCs, obtained from culture after CMV antigen stimulation. These receptors came from a human donor in good health (CMV status not recorded). Some clones in this sample may be carry-over from other donors' samples. CDR3s include the opening cysteine and the closing phenylalanine or tryptophan. Each record gives: D gene, J gene, V gene, clone size, CDR3 protein, CDR3 DNA. The D gene is left open where the match is weak. Expanded clones are given a class, and other clones once, few, many or no size at all.

>TRBD1|TRBJ2-3|TRBV5-1|-
CASSTDRGIDTQYF
TGCGCCAGCAGCACGGACAGGGGAATAGATACGCAGTATTTT
>-|TRBJ2-5|TRBV2|-
CASGIVGETQYF
TGTGCCAGCGGAATAGTCGGAGAGACCCAGTACTTC
>TRBD2|TRBJ2-5|TRBV9|-
CASEPGGMETQYF
TGTGCCAGCGAACCCGGGGGGATGGAGACCCAGTACTTC
>TRBD2|TRBJ2-5|TRBV7-2|-
CASSLVRTSGEQYF
TGTGCCAGCAGCTTAGTACGGACTAGCGGGGAACAGTACTTC
>-|TRBJ2-3|TRBV4-1|-
CASEQGWGTDTQYF
TGCGCCAGCGAACAGGGATGGGGCACAGATACGCAGTATTTT
>TRBD2|TRBJ2-1|TRBV6-5|-
CASSYRPSGMYNEQFF
TGTGCCAGCAGTTACCGGCCTAGCGGGATGTACAATGAGCAGTTCTTC
>TRBD2|TRBJ2-2|TRBV9|-
CASSADRGGGTGELFF
TGTGCCAGCAGCGCGGATCGGGGGGGGGGTACCGGGGAGCTGTTTTTT
>-|TRBJ1-2|TRBV20-1|-
CSAGQTNYGYTF
TGCAGTGCAGGACAGACTAACTATGGCTACACCTTC
>-|TRBJ1-5|TRBV4-3|-
CASSQVWGAGNQPQHF
TGCGCCAGCAGCCAAGTTTGGGGGGCAGGCAATCAGCCCCAGCATTTT
>-|TRBJ2-5|TRBV18|-
CASSLQSQETQYF
TGTGCCAGCTCACTACAGAGCCAAGAGACCCAGTACTTC
>-|TRBJ1-1|TRBV12-3/TRBV12-4|-
CASSITPGTEAFF
TGTGCCAGCAGTATAACCCCGGGCACTGAAGCTTTCTTT
>-|TRBJ2-4|TRBV7-2|few
CASSPRVVDIQYF
TGTGCCAGCAGCCCCCGTGTGGTTGATATTCAGTACTTC
>-|TRBJ2-7|TRBV12-3/TRBV12-4|-
CASSYGHSYEQYF
TGTGCCAGCAGTTACGGGCATTCCTACGAGCAGTACTTC
>-|TRBJ1-2|TRBV7-2|few
CASSFRTNSYTF
TGTGCCAGCAGCTTCAGGACCAACAGCTACACCTTC
>TRBD1|TRBJ1-5|TRBV19|-
CASTTDDRGRDQPQHF
TGTGCCAGTACCACCGACGACAGGGGAAGGGATCAGCCCCAGCATTTT
>TRBD2|TRBJ2-1|TRBV11-2|few
CASTPTSGRSYNEQFF
TGTGCCAGCACCCCCACTAGCGGGAGATCCTACAATGAGCAGTTCTTC
>TRBD2|TRBJ2-5|TRBV2|few
CASSDDGGALGTQYF
TGTGCCAGCAGTGACGACGGGGGGGCCTTGGGGACCCAGTACTTC
>-|TRBJ1-1|TRBV7-2|many
CASSLQGGLGRTEAFF
TGTGCCAGCAGCTTACAAGGGGGATTGGGAAGAACTGAAGCTTTCTTT
>-|TRBJ1-2|TRBV6-1|few
CASSFLGAYGYTF
TGTGCCAGCAGTTTCCTCGGGGCGTATGGCTACACCTTC
>TRBD1|TRBJ2-1|TRBV4-1|-
CASSQVQGRHNEQFF
TGCGCCAGCAGCCAGGTACAGGGGCGTCACAATGAGCAGTTCTTC
>-|TRBJ2-5|TRBV11-2|few
CASSLISLDRQETQYF
TGTGCCAGCAGCTTAATATCCCTGGACAGACAAGAGACCCAGTACTTC
>-|TRBJ1-6|TRBV27|-
CASSYGLGHSPLHF
TGTGCCAGCAGTTATGGGTTAGGTCATTCACCCCTCCACTTT
>TRBD1|TRBJ2-7|TRBV7-2|-
CASQETGASYEQYF
TGTGCCAGCCAAGAAACAGGGGCGTCCTACGAGCAGTACTTC
>TRBD1|TRBJ2-7|TRBV6-6|-
CASSADRGAYEQYF
TGTGCCAGCAGTGCAGACAGGGGAGCCTACGAGCAGTACTTC